A single count supports the clone carrying this TCR beta chain. No antigen is known for it. Trimming stripped 3 bases from V and 2 bases from J, with 18 bases between. The CDR3 consists of 17 residues. CDR1 and CDR2 (germline): SGHAT, FQNNGV. The data were obtained in a study of long-term antiretroviral therapy in people with HIV. Looking at the study overall: The earliest samples came about a decade before the 2015 immediate-ART recommendation.

Post-ART PBMC samples numbered at least two per donor, and pre-ART ones at least one. Every sample had 1-10 million cryopreserved PBMC in it before DNA extraction. Study-level results: The study collected no data on ART adherence, viral resistance or therapy changes.

Researchers ran immunoSEQ v3.0 at survey level. Produced via immunoSEQ multiplex PCR; TCRdb's table is partial and in-frame only. This table has tens of thousands of clones, around 96% appearing once. The chain uses TRBV11-2 and TRBJ2-3; TRBD2 might be the D (6 bases). The clonotype was recovered from a man younger than 40 with HIV. Sequenced here: unsorted PBMCs, sampled around 6.6 years after starting antiretroviral therapy. CDR3 sequence: CASSLGLGEENTDTQYF. The CDR3 bases are TGTGCCAGCAGCTTGGGCTTGGGGGAGGAGAACACAGATACGCAGTATTTT.